This entry describes one T cell receptor (beta chain). Its specificity is not known. The record originates from a study of neoadjuvant anti-PD-1 for oral cavity cancer. Background on the study: Most patients had three to four biweekly doses of 3 mg/kg nivolumab before resection. Whole-study findings and limits: After neoadjuvant nivolumab, PBMC T cell clonality was significantly higher in non-responders than responders. With a few patients per group, TCR findings need larger cohorts.

Data came from immunoSEQ multiplex PCR; TCRdb stores just in-frame clones and leaves some out. Of roughly 14,000 clones listed, roughly two thirds were seen once; the top ten hold less than 2.5%. CDR3 length: 14 residues. Germline V gene lookup returns CDR1 SGHTA and CDR2 FQGTGA. V was trimmed by 2 bases and J by 1 base, leaving 7 bases between them. This material consisted of PBMCs, taken before nivolumab (anti-PD-1) treatment. The TCR comes from a person aged 35-79 years with oral cavity squamous cell carcinoma. This chain joins TRBV7-3 and TRBJ2-3, with unresolved D. CDR3 sequence (DNA): TGTGCCAGCAGCTTAGGACCTCGCACAGATACGCAGTATTTT. This encodes CASSLGPRTDTQYF.